This TCR beta chain was retrieved from a study of blood T cell repertoires in COVID-19 (dated by TCRdb to the early 2020s). Regarding the study in general: Samples covering the acute and convalescent phases of COVID-19 were provided by collaborators in the United States, Italy and Spain. The material from the prospective study consisted of cDNA or gDNA derived from T cells, B-cell-depleted T cells, or PBMCs. Subjects who had been exposed to COVID-19, were actively infected with it, or had recovered from it provided the deeply sampled blood TCRbeta repertoires that made up the dataset. The repertoires were released in a freely available public database meant as a resource for research on the immune response to SARS-CoV-2. The samples were drawn from the first 160 participants of the ongoing ImmuneRACE study and from 950 to 1,500 subjects provided by 6 global collaborators. Nearly every sample came with metadata listing a de-identified subject ID, COVID-19 status, age in years and sex. Where available, HLA class I and class II types were taken from metadata supplied by the sample provider and were not determined by assay-based typing.

The paper as a whole reports these results and caveats: How much clinical and demographic metadata was included differed by source and by participant, and the metadata was provided uncurated.

Comment on this clone: Its cognate antigen has yet to be identified. No quality values exist for individual bases; no much larger clone is one base distant.

One collaborating source in Seattle enrolled patients while the patients were actively infected and followed the patients over time throughout the course of disease. Whole blood was collected in K2EDTA tubes by collaborating institutions according to the institutions' own protocols. For TCRbeta analysis, collaborators shipped samples in one of three forms: frozen whole blood, isolated PBMCs, or DNA extracted from either of those sample types. TCRbeta CDR3 regions were amplified from genomic DNA using the immunoSEQ Assay, a bias-controlled multiplex PCR. As for how the authors treated the data: The number of nucleated cells in each sample was estimated by amplification of reference gene primers within the assay. Sequence reads were collapsed and filtered to measure the absolute abundance of every unique TCRbeta CDR3 rearrangement. Productive Simpson clonality was computed per sample as the square root of Simpson's diversity index over productive rearrangements. In its TCRdb copy, this immuneACCESS table keeps in-frame sequences only and misses some clones. Where compared with another copy, unresolved V genes explain less than half of these, and the others have no known cause. V, J and clone size were drawn from that table, and D and trimming were deduced from the DNA. The sample data list about 150,000 clones, and roughly 90% of these were observed just once. Approximately 5% of the sample comes from the top ten.

This TCR was recovered from a man in his late teens or twenties with COVID-19, enrolled during active disease. Specimen: peripheral blood.

The DNA sequence follows: TGTGCCAGCACCGACCCGGGAGTTGGTGAGCAGTTCTTC. This yields the protein CASTDPGVGEQFF. This chain is built from TRBV9 and TRBJ2-1; the D gene is perhaps TRBD2, from 6 matching bases. From a lookup of the germline V gene, CDR1 and CDR2 are SGDLS and YYNGEE. V is reduced by 6 bases and J by 9 bases, leaving a spacing of 16 bases between them. From cysteine to phenylalanine, the CDR3 is 13 amino acids long. The read is trimmed to its CDR3 DNA, 39 bases read in frame from base 1.